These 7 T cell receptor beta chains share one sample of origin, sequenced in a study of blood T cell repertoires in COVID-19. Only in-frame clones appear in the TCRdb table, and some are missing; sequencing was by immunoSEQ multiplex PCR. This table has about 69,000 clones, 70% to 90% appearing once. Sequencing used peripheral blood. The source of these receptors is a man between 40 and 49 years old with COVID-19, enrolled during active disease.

The CDR3 region is CASSLEPPQGVTNSPLHF. The DNA of the CDR3 is TGTGCCAGCAGCTTAGAACCCCCCCAGGGGGTGACCAATTCACCCCTCCACTTT. The chain couples TRBV11-2 to TRBJ1-6; 7 bases agree with TRBD1. V shed 0 bases and J 7 bases; nucleotides not matched to a gene: 12. CDR3 length equals 18 residues. The germline CDR1 and CDR2 sequences are SGHAT and FQNNGV.

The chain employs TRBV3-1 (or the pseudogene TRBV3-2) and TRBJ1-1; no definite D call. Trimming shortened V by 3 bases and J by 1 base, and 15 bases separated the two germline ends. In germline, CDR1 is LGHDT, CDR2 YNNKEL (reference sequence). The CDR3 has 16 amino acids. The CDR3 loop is CASSHLMGRGNTEAFF. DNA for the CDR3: TGTGCCAGCAGCCACCTCATGGGTCGGGGGAACACTGAAGCTTTCTTT.

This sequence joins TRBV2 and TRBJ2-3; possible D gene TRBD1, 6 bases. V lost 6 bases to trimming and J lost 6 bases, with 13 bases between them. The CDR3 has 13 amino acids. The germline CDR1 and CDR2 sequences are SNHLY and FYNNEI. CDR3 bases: TGTGCCAGCAGGCAAACTCAGGGGGATACGCAGTATTTT. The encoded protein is CASRQTQGDTQYF.

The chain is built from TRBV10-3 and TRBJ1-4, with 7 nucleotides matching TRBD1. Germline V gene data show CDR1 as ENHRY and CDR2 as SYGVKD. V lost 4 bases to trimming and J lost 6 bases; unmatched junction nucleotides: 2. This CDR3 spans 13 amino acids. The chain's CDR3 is CAISGQGDEKLFF. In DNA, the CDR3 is TGTGCCATCAGTGGCCAGGGGGATGAAAAACTGTTTTTT.

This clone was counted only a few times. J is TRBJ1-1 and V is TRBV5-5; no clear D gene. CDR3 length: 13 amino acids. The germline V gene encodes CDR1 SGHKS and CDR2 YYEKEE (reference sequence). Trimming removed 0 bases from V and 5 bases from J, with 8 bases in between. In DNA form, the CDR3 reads TGTGCCAGCAGCTTGGTAAGACAAACTGAAGCTTTCTTT. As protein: CASSLVRQTEAFF.

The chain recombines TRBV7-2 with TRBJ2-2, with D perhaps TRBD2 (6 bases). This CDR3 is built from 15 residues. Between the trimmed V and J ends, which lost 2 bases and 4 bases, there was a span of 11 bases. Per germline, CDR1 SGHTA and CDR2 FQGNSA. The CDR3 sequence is CASSLRQGGTGELFF. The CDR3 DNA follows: TGTGCCAGCAGCTTACGGCAGGGAGGCACCGGGGAGCTGTTTTTT.

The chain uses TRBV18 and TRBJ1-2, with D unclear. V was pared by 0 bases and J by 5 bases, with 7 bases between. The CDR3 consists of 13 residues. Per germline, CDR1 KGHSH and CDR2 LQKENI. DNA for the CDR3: TGTGCCAGCTCACCACCGAGTAGTTATGGCTACACCTTC. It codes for CASSPPSSYGYTF.